What follows are 3 T cell receptor beta chains derived from one specimen sequenced in a study of long-term antiretroviral therapy in people with HIV. The assay, immunoSEQ v3.0, was run at survey level. Only in-frame clones appear in the TCRdb table, and some are missing; sequencing was by immunoSEQ multiplex PCR. The sample lists about 27,000 clones; roughly 93% were seen once. The sequenced sample was unsorted PBMCs, obtained 7.6 years after starting antiretroviral therapy. All receptors come from a woman in her forties with HIV.

This chain links TRBV11-2 with TRBJ2-3; 9 bases are shared with TRBD1. This CDR3 is built from 15 residues. The germline V gene has CDR1 SGHAT and CDR2 FQNNGV. With 5 bases clipped from V and 4 bases from J, the junction kept 7 bases outside the gene matches. CDR3 residues: CASSATGQGADTQYF. The CDR3 nucleotides are TGTGCCAGCAGCGCGACGGGACAGGGCGCAGATACGCAGTATTTT.

The chain joins TRBV7-8 to TRBJ1-5; possible D gene TRBD1, 6 bases. V shed 5 bases and J shed 4 bases, with 12 bases lying between them. The V gene's germline CDR1 is SGHVS and CDR2 FQNEAQ. CDR3 length equals 14 residues. The CDR3 protein is CASSQAGANQPQHF. The CDR3 DNA is TGTGCCAGCAGCCAGGCAGGGGCTAATCAGCCCCAGCATTTT.

The V gene is TRBV30, the J gene TRBJ2-3; 7 positions agree with TRBD1. V lost 0 bases, J lost 3 bases, and 9 bases stayed unmatched. This CDR3 region has 16 residues. Germline V gene data show CDR1 as GTSNPN and CDR2 as SVGIG (reference sequence). The CDR3 sequence is CAWSVQVSRGTDTQYF. The CDR3 region has the DNA TGTGCCTGGAGTGTACAGGTGTCCAGGGGGACAGATACGCAGTATTTT.